This TCR beta chain was documented in a study of blood T cell repertoires in COVID-19. Study-wide context: The origin of the acute and convalescent COVID-19 samples was the United States, Italy and Spain.

Trimming removed 3 bases from V and 1 base from J; junction bases left unmatched: 3. Germline loops: CDR1 GTSNPN, CDR2 SVGIG (reference sequence). The CDR3 spans 13 residues. Source study methods: It was from reference gene primer amplification that nucleated cell counts were estimated. Here immunoSEQ multiplex PCR was the method, and the copy in TCRdb shows in-frame clones only, minus some. The DNA was the basis for D and trimming; V, J and clone size are from that table. The table records approximately 250,000 clones, 80% to 90% of them present only once. The rearrangement links TRBV30 to TRBJ2-7; 7 bases are a match to TRBD1. Sequenced: peripheral blood. The receptor was isolated from a man in his forties with acute or convalescent COVID-19. The chain's CDR3 is CAWRGDSSYEQYF. Written as DNA, the CDR3 is TGTGCCTGGAGGGGGGACAGTTCCTACGAGCAGTACTTC.